Listed here are 8 T cell receptor beta chains from one sample, sequenced in a study of blood T cell repertoires in COVID-19. Clones were read by immunoSEQ multiplex PCR, and TCRdb kept only the in-frame ones, dropping some. The sample contains roughly 500,000 clones, 88% of which appear only once. The specimen was PBMCs or T cells enriched from blood (not recorded which). The receptor set was obtained from a woman between 40 and 50 years old who had recovered from COVID-19.

The rearrangement uses TRBV18 and TRBJ2-2; the D is unclear. The germline V gene has CDR1 KGHSH and CDR2 LQKENI. The CDR3 consists of 15 residues. Trimming took 1 base from V and 1 from J, leaving 7 bases between them. The CDR3 sequence is CASSPLAENTGELFF. In nucleotides, the CDR3 is TGTGCCAGCTCACCACTGGCGGAGAACACCGGGGAGCTGTTTTTT.

The chain couples TRBV2 to TRBJ1-2, with D unresolved. Germline values: CDR1 SNHLY, CDR2 FYNNEI. The length of the CDR3 is 13 residues. Trimming pared 9 bases from V and 4 bases from J, leaving 15 bases between. For the CDR3, the DNA is TGTGCCAGTTCTAGCGCAGAGACCTATGGCTACACCTTC. This gives the protein CASSSAETYGYTF.

V is TRBV7-9 and J is TRBJ2-3; TRBD2 matches at 10 bases. The V segment lost 6 bases and the J segment 4 bases; nucleotides outside the gene matches: 4. This CDR3 region has 14 residues. Germline assignment: CDR1 SEHNR and CDR2 FQNEAQ (reference sequence). CDR3 region: CASRSSGSSDTQYF. CDR3 in DNA: TGTGCCAGCAGATCTAGCGGGAGCTCAGATACGCAGTATTTT.

J is TRBJ1-2 and V is TRBV5-8, with a weak D call TRBD1 (5 bases). The CDR3 has 15 residues. Deletions cut 4 bases from V and 5 bases from J, with 18 bases between. CDR1 SGHTS and CDR2 YDEGEE come from the germline V gene. The CDR3 coding sequence is TGTGCCAGCAGCCTAGGACGGGGGGAAGGGTATGGCTACACCTTC. Its translation: CASSLGRGEGYGYTF. Full variable domain (outside the CDR3, taken from reference TRBV5-8 and TRBJ1-2): EAGVTQSPTHLIKTRGQQATLRCSPISGHTSVYWYQQALGLGLQFLLWYDEGEERNRGNFPPRFSGRQFPNYSSELNVNALELEDSALYLCASSLGRGEGYGYTFGSGTRLTVV.

This sequence joins TRBV29-1 and TRBJ2-3, with TRBD2 matching 10 bases. Germline CDR1 reads SQVTM; CDR2 reads ANQGSEA. The CDR3 length is 14 residues. Trimming at V came to 6 bases and at J to 4 bases, leaving 7 bases not matched to a gene. Here the CDR3 DNA reads TGCAGCGTCGACTCTAGCGGGAGAGCAGATACGCAGTATTTT. This gives the protein CSVDSSGRADTQYF.

This clone was seen a handful of times. The chain carries TRBV4-1 and TRBJ1-5; 10 positions agree with TRBD1. This CDR3 spans 16 amino acids. Germline V CDR1 and CDR2: MGHRA, YSYEKL. J lost 3 bases, V lost 1 base, and 3 bases had no gene match. Written as DNA, the CDR3 is TGCGCCAGCAGCCAAGTTGGGACAGGGGACAATCAGCCCCAGCATTTT. The encoded protein is CASSQVGTGDNQPQHF.

The gene calls are TRBV11-3 and TRBJ2-4; 7 bases align to TRBD2. The germline V gene encodes CDR1 SGHNT and CDR2 YENEEA. Germline trimming cut 3 bases from V and 1 base from J; bases unmatched to any gene: 6. This CDR3 region has 16 residues. DNA for the CDR3: TGTGCCAGCAGCTTTGGGCGGGAGTTCGCCAAAAACATTCAGTACTTC. Encoded protein: CASSFGREFAKNIQYF.

This chain uses TRBV7-2 with TRBJ1-3; a possible D gene is TRBD1 (6 bases). Germline V gene lookup returns CDR1 SGHTA and CDR2 FQGNSA. CDR3 size: 14 residues. Trimming pared 1 base from V and 8 bases from J, leaving 12 bases between. CDR3 loop: CASSLVGGEDTIYF. The DNA for the CDR3 is TGTGCCAGCAGCTTAGTAGGGGGGGAGGACACCATATATTTT.